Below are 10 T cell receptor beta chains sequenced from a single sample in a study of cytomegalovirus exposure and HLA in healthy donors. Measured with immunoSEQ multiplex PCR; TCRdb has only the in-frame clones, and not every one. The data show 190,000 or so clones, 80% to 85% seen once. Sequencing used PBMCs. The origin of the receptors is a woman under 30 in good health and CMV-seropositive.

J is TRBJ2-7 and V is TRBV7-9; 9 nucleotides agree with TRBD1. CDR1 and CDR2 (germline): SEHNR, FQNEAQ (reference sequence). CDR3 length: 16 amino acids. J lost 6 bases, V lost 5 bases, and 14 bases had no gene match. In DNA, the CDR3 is TGTGCCAGCAGCCAGTCCAGGGACAGGGTGTTTTCCGAGCAGTACTTC. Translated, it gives CASSQSRDRVFSEQYF.

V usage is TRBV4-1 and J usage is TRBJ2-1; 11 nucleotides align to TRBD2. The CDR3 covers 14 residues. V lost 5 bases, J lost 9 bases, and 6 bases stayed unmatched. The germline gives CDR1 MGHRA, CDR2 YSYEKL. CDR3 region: CASSTSSGGTEQFF. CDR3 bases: TGCGCCAGCAGCACCTCTAGCGGGGGGACTGAGCAGTTCTTC.

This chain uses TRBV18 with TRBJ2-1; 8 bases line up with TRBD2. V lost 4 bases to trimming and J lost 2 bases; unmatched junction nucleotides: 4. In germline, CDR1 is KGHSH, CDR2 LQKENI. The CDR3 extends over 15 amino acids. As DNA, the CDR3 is TGTGCCAGCTCACGGGCGGGGGGCGCCTACAATGAGCAGTTCTTC. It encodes CASSRAGGAYNEQFF.

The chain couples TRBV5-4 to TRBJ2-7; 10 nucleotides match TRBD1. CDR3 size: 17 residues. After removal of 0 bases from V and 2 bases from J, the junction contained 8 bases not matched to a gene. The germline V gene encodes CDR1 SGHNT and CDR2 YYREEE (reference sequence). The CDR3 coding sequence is TGTGCCAGCAGCTTGGGGGCCGGGACAGGGGTTGCCTACGAGCAGTACTTC. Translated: CASSLGAGTGVAYEQYF.

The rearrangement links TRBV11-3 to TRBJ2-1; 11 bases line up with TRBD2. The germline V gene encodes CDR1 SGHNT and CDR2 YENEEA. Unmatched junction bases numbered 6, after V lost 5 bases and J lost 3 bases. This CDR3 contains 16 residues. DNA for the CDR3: TGTGCCAGCAGCCCTAGCGGGAGGCGTTTCTACAATGAGCAGTTCTTC. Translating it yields CASSPSGRRFYNEQFF.

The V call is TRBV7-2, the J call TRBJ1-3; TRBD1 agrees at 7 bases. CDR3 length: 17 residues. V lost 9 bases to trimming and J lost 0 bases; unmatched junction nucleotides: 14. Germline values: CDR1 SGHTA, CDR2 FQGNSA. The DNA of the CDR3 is TGTGCCAGTAAAACCTTAGAGGGACAGTACTCTGGAAACACCATATATTTT. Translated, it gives CASKTLEGQYSGNTIYF.

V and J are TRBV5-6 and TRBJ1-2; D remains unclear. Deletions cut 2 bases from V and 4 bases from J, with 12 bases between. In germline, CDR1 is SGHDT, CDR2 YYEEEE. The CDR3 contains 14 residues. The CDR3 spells CASSLPDGVYGYTF. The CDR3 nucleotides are TGTGCCAGCAGCTTACCCGACGGGGTCTATGGCTACACCTTC.

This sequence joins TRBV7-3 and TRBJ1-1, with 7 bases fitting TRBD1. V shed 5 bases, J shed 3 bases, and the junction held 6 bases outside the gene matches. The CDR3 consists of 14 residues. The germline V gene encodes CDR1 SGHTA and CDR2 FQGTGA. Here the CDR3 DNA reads TGTGCCAGCAGCCGACAGGGCGGTGACACTGAAGCTTTCTTT. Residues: CASSRQGGDTEAFF.

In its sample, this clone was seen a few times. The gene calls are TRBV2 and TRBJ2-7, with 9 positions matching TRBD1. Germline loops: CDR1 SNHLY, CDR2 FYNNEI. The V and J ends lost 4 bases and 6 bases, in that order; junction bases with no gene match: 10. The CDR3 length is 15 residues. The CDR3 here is CASSAWDREDPEQYF. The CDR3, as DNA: TGTGCCAGCAGTGCATGGGACAGGGAGGACCCCGAGCAGTACTTC.

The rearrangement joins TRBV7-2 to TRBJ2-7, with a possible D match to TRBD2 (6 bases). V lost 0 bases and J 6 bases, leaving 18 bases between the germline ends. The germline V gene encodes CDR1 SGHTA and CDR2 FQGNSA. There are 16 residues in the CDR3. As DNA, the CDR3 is TGTGCCAGCAGCTTAGCCCGGCGGAGGGAAGCTGGCGAGCAGTACTTC. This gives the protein CASSLARRREAGEQYF.